The 10 T cell receptor beta chains below come from one sample, sequenced in a study of blood T cell repertoires in COVID-19. Only in-frame clones appear in the TCRdb table, and some are missing; sequencing was by immunoSEQ multiplex PCR. The data show 250,000 to 300,000 clones, with around four fifths seen just once and around 6% held by the top ten. The sample was peripheral blood. These TCRs come from a man older than 75 with acute or convalescent COVID-19.

The chain employs TRBV3-1 (or the pseudogene TRBV3-2) and TRBJ2-3, with 9 bases fitting TRBD2. Germline trimming cut 4 bases from V and 3 bases from J; bases unmatched to any gene: 5. The CDR3 runs 15 residues. Germline V gives CDR1 LGHDT, CDR2 YNNKEL (reference sequence). The DNA for the CDR3 is TGTGCCAGCAGCCTATCAGCGGGAGGTACAGATACGCAGTATTTT. Translating gives CASSLSAGGTDTQYF.

The chain has TRBV6-6 and TRBJ1-5, with 7 bases aligning to TRBD1. This CDR3 has 17 residues. The trim removed 5 bases at V and 3 bases at J, leaving 13 bases unmatched. Germline values: CDR1 MNHNY, CDR2 SVGAGI (reference sequence). The CDR3 DNA sequence: TGTGCCAGCAGTCCGGGAACAGGGGATGTAGCCAATCAGCCCCAGCATTTT. This gives the protein CASSPGTGDVANQPQHF.

This chain uses TRBV4-1 with TRBJ2-2; TRBD1 is a possible D gene (6 bases). V was trimmed by 4 bases and J by 6 bases, leaving 15 bases between them. Per the germline V gene, CDR1 is MGHRA and CDR2 is YSYEKL. This CDR3 has 15 residues. The CDR3 protein is CASSRGPQTSGELFF. The CDR3 DNA is TGCGCCAGCAGCCGGGGGCCCCAAACCTCCGGGGAGCTGTTTTTT.

The chain recombines TRBV7-9 with TRBJ2-7; D ambiguous. The V gene lost 5 bases and the J gene lost 3 bases, with 14 bases spanning the gap. CDR1 SEHNR and CDR2 FQNEAQ come from the germline V gene (reference sequence). The CDR3 length is 14 residues. CDR3 amino acids: CASSTQRGDYEQYF. Written as DNA, the CDR3 is TGTGCCAGCAGCACTCAGCGTGGCGACTACGAGCAGTACTTC.

There are a few counts of this clone. The chain carries TRBV19 and TRBJ2-7; TRBD1 might be the D (5 bases). Germline values: CDR1 LNHDA, CDR2 SQIVND (reference sequence). This CDR3 has 13 residues. Between the trimmed V and J ends, which lost 8 bases and 4 bases, there was a span of 15 bases. CDR3 sequence reads: CASGPTVGYEQYF. The CDR3 DNA sequence: TGTGCCAGTGGACCGACAGTAGGATACGAGCAGTACTTC. The variable domain in full, completed from reference TRBV19 and TRBJ2-7, reads DGGITQSPKYLFRKEGQNVTLSCEQNLNHDAMYWYRQDPGQGLRLIYYSQIVNDFQKGDIAEGYSVSREKKESFPLTVTSAQKNPTAFYLCASGPTVGYEQYFGPGTRLTVT.

The genes are TRBV28 and TRBJ1-2; D is unclear. The CDR3 is made up of 14 amino acids. Germline V gene sequence: CDR1 MDHEN, CDR2 SYDVKM. The V and J ends lost 5 bases and 4 bases respectively, with 14 bases between them. CDR3 nucleotide sequence: TGTGCCAGCAGTCCCCCCGACAATTCCTATGGCTACACCTTC. Protein: CASSPPDNSYGYTF.

The chain couples TRBV6-5 to TRBJ2-7; 7 nucleotides agree with TRBD2. The CDR3 has 14 amino acids. The J segment lost 0 bases and the V segment lost 6 bases, leaving 5 bases of the junction unmatched. Germline-derived CDR1 and CDR2 are MNHEY and SVGAGI. This CDR3 is CASSWEGLSYEQYF. The CDR3 coding sequence is TGTGCCAGCAGCTGGGAGGGCCTCTCCTACGAGCAGTACTTC.

The chain couples TRBV2 to TRBJ1-3; D may be TRBD1 (6 bases). The CDR3 totals 15 residues. From germline, CDR1 is SNHLY and CDR2 FYNNEI. The V and J ends lost 2 bases and 0 bases respectively, with 8 bases between them. CDR3 sequence reads: CASSEQQGSGNTIYF. The CDR3, as DNA: TGTGCCAGCAGTGAACAACAGGGCTCTGGAAACACCATATATTTT.

The J gene is TRBJ1-2, the V gene TRBV14, with TRBD1 identical over 9 bases. Looked up from germline, CDR1 is SGHDN and CDR2 is FVKESK. This CDR3 region has 14 residues. Unmatched junction bases numbered 6, after V lost 6 bases and J lost 4 bases. The CDR3 sequence: CASSHMDRGYGYTF. The DNA for the CDR3 is TGTGCCAGCAGTCACATGGACAGGGGCTATGGCTACACCTTC.

This clone has only a few counts. CDR3 DNA: TGTGCCAGCAGGACCGGGGGGACCTTGGGTTATAATTCACCCCTCCACTTT. Residues: CASRTGGTLGYNSPLHF. The chain has TRBV3-1 (or the pseudogene TRBV3-2) and TRBJ1-6; D is perhaps TRBD1 (5 bases). This CDR3 has 17 residues. Looked up from germline, CDR1 is LGHDT and CDR2 is YNNKEL (reference sequence). V gave up 6 bases and J gave up 4 bases, with 19 bases separating them.